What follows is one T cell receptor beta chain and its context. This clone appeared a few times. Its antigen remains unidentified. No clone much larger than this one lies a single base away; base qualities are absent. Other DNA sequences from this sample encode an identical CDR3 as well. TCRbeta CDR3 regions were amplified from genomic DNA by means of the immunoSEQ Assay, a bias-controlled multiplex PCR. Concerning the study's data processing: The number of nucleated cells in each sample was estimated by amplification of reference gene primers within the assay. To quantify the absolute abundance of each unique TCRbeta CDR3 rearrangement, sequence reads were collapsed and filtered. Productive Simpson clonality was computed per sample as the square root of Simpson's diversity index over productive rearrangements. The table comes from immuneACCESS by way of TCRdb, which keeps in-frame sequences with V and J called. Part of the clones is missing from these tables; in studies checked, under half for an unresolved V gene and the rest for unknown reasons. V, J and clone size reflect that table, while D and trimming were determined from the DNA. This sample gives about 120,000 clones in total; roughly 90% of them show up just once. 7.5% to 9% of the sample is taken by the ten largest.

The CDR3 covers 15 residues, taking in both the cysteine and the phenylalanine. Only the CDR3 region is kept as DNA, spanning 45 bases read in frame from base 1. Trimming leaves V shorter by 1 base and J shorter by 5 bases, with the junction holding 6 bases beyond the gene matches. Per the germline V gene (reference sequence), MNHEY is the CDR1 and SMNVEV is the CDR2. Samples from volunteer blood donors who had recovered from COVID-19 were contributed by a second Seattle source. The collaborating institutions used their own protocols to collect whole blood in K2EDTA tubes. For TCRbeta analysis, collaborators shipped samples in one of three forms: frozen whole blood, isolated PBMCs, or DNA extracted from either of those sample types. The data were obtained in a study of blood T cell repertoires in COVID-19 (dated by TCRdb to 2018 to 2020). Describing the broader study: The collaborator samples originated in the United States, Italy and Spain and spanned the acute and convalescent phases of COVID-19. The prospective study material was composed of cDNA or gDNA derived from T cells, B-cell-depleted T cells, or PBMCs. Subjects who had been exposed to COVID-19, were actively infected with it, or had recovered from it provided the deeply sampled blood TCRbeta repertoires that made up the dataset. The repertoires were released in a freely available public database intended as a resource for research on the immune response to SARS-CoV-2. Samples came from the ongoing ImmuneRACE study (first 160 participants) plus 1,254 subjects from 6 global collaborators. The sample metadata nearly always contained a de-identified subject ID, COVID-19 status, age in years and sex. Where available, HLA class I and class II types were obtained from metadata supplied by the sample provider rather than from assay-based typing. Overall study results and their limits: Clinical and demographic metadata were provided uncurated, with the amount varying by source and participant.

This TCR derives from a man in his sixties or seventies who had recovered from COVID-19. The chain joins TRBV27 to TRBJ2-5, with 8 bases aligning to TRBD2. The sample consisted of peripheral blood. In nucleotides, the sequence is TGTGCCAGCAGTTTATTTGGACTAGCCGGCGAGACCCAGTACTTC. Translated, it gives CASSLFGLAGETQYF.